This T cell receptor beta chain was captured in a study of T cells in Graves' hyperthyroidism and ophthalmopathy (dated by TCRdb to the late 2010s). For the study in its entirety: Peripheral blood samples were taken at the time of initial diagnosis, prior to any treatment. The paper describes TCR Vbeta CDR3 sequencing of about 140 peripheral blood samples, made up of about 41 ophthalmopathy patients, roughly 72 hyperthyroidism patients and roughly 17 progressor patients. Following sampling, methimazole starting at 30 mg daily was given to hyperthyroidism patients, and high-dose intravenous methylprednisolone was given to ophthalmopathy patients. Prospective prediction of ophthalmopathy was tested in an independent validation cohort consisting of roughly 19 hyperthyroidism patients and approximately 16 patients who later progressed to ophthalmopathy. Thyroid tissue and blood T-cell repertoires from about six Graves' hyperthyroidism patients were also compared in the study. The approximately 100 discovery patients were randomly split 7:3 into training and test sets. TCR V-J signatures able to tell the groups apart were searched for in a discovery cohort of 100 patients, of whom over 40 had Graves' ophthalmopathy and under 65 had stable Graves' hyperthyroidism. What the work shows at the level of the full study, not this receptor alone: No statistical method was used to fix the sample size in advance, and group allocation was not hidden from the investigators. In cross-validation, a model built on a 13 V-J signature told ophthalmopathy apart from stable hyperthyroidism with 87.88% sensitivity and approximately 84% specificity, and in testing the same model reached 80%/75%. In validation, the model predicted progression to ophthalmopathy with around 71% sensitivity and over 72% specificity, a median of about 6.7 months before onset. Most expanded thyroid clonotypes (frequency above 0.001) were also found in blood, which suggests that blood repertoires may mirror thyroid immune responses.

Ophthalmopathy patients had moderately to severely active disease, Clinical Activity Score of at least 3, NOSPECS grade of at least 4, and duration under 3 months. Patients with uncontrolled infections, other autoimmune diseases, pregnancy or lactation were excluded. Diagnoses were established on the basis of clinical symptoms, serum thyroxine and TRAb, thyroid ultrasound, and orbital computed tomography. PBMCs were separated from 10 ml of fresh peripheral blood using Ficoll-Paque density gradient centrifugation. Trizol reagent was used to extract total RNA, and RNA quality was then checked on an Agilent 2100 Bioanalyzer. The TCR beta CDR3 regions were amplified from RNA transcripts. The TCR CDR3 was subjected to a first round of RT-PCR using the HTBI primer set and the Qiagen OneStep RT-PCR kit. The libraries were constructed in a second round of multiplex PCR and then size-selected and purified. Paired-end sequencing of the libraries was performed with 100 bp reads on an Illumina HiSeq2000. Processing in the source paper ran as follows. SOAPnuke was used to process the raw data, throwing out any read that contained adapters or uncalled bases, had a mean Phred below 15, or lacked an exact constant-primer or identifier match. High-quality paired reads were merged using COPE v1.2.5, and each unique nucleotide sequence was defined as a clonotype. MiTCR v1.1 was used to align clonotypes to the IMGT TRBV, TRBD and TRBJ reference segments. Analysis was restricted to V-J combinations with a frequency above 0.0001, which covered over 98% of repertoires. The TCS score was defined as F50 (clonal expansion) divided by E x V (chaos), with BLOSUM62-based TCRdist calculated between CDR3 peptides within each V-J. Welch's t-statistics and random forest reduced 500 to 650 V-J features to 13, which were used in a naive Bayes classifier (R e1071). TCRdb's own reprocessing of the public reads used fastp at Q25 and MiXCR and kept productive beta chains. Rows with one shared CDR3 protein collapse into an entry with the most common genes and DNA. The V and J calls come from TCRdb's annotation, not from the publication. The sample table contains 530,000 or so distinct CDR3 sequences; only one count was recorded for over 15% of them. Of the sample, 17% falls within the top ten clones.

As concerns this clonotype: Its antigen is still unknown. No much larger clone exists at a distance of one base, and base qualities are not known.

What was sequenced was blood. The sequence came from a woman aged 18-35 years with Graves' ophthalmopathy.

The DNA reads TGTGCCAGCAGCCCCCGACTAGGGCTTGCGGGGTCGTACGAGCAGTACTTC. Translation gives CASSPRLGLAGSYEQYF. The sequence joins TRBV6-1 to TRBJ2-7, with a tentative D gene TRBD2 over 6 matching bases. There are 17 amino acids in the CDR3, from cysteine to phenylalanine inclusive. The read is trimmed to its CDR3 DNA, 51 bases read in frame from base 1. V is clipped by 6 bases and J by 4 bases, and the sequence between their germline boundaries is 25 bases long. As encoded in the germline V gene, CDR1 is MNHNS while CDR2 is SASEGT.